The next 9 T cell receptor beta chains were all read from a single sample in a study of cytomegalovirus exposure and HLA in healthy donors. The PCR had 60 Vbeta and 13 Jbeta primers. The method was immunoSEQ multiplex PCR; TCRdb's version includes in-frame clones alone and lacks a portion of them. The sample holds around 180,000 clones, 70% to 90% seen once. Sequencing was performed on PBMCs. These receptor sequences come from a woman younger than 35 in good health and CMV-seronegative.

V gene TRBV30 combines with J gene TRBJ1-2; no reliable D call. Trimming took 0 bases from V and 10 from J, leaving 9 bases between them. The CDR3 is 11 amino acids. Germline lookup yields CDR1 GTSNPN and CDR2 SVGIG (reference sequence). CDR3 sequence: CAWSVRELYTF. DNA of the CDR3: TGTGCCTGGAGTGTACGGGAACTCTACACCTTC.

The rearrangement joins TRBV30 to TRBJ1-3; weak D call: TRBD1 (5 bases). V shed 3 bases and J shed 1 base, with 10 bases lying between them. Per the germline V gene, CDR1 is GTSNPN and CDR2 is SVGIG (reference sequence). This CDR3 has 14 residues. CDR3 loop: CAWRAQGSGNTIYF. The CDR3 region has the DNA TGTGCCTGGAGAGCCCAGGGTTCTGGAAACACCATATATTTT. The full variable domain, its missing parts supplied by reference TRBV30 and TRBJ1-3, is SQTIHQWPATLVQPVGSPLSLECTVEGTSNPNLYWYRQAAGRGLQLLFYSVGIGQISSEVPQNLSASRPQDRQFILSSKKLLLSDSGFYLCAWRAQGSGNTIYFGEGSWLTVV.

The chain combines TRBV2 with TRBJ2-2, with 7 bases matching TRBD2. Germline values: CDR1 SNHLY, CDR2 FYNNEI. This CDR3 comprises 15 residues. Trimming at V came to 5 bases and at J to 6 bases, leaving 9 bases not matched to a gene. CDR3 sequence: CASSSGTTFPGELFF. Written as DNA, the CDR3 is TGTGCCAGCAGTTCCGGGACTACCTTCCCCGGGGAGCTGTTTTTT. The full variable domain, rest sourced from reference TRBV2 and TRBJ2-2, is EPEVTQTPSHQVTQMGQEVILRCVPISNHLYFYWYRQILGQKVEFLVSFYNNEISEKSEIFDDQFSVERPDGSNFTLKIRSTKLEDSAMYFCASSSGTTFPGELFFGEGSRLTVL.

CDR3 in DNA: TGTGCCAGCAGCCAGGGACTAGCGGCGAACACCGGGGAGCTGTTTTTT. This translates into CASSQGLAANTGELFF. The chain has TRBV11-2 and TRBJ2-2; TRBD2 matches 11 bases. Germline V CDR1 and CDR2: SGHAT, FQNNGV. The CDR3 has 16 residues. J was trimmed by 0 bases and V by 5 bases; bases with no gene match: 2. Variable domain in full (rest from reference TRBV11-2 and TRBJ2-2): EAGVAQSPRYKIIEKRQSVAFWCNPISGHATLYWYQQILGQGPKLLIQFQNNGVVDDSQLPKDRFSAERLKGVDSTLKIQPAKLEDSAVYLCASSQGLAANTGELFFGEGSRLTVL.

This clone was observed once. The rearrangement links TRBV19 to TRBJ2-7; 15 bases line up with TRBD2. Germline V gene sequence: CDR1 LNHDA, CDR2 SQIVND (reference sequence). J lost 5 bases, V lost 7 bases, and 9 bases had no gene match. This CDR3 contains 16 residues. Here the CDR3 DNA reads TGTGCCAGTATGGCCGGGACTAGCGGGAGGAGGGACGAGCAGTACTTC. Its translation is CASMAGTSGRRDEQYF.

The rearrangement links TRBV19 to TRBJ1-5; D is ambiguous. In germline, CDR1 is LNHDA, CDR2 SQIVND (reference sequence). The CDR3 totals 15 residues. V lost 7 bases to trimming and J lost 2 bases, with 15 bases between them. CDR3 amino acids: CASILRGGRNQPQHF. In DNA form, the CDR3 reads TGTGCCAGTATCCTCCGGGGAGGACGCAATCAGCCCCAGCATTTT.

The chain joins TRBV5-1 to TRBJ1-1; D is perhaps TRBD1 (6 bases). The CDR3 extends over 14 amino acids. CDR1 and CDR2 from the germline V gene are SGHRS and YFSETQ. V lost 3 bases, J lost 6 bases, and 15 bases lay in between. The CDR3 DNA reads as TGCGCCAGCAGCTCAGGGGAGGGGACCCCTGAAGCTTTCTTT. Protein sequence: CASSSGEGTPEAFF.

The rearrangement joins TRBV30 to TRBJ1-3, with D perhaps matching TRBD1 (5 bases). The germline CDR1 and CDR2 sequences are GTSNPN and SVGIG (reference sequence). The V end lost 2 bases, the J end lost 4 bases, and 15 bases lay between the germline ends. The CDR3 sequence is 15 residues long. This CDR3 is CAWSLPGGIGNTIYF. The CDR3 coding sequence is TGTGCCTGGAGTCTTCCCGGGGGGATCGGAAACACCATATATTTT.

The CDR3: CASSQDLYEQYF. CDR3 nucleotides: TGCGCCAGCAGCCAAGATCTCTACGAGCAGTACTTC. V and J are TRBV4-1 and TRBJ2-7; unclear D gene. Trimming stripped 0 bases from V and 3 bases from J, with 3 bases between. From germline, CDR1 is MGHRA and CDR2 YSYEKL. CDR3 size: 12 residues.